This TCR beta chain was recovered during a study of blood T cell repertoires in COVID-19. Whole-study context: The United States, Italy and Spain were the sources of the acute and convalescent COVID-19 samples. Sample material is recorded as cDNA or gDNA derived from T cells, B-cell-depleted T cells, or PBMCs.

Trimming at V came to 5 bases and at J to 10 bases, leaving 7 bases not matched to a gene. This CDR3 contains 14 residues. In germline, CDR1 is LGHNT, CDR2 FRNRAP. Assay: immunoSEQ multiplex PCR; the TCRdb copy retains only in-frame clones and omits some. This sample has around 140,000 clones, with 80% to 90% found just once. Those enrolled, adults aged about 18 to 95 years, came from 24 US areas. Cohort placement rested on clinical history that participants reported themselves. This receptor was obtained from a middle-aged man with acute COVID-19. V is TRBV12-5 and J is TRBJ1-6; 8 nucleotides match TRBD1. The sequenced sample consisted of PBMCs or T cells enriched from blood (not recorded which). CDR3 coding DNA: TGTGCTAGTGGTACCGGACAGGGCGGATCACCCCTCCACTTT. The encoded protein is CASGTGQGGSPLHF.